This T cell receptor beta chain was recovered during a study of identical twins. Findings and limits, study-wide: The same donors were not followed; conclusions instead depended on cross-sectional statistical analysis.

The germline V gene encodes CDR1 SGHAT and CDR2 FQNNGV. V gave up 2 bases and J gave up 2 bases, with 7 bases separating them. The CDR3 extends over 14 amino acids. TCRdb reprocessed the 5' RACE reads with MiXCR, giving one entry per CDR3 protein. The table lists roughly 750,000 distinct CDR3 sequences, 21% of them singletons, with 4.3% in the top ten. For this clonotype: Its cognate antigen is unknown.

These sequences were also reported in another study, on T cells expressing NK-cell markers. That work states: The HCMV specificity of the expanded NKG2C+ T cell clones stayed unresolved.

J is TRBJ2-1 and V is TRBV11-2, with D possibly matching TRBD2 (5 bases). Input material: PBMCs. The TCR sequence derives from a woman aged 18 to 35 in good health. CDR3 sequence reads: CASSLMRAYNEQFF. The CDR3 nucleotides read TGTGCCAGCAGCTTAATGCGGGCCTACAATGAGCAGTTCTTC.